One and the same sample provided the 7 T cell receptor beta chains below, sequenced in a study of T cells in Graves' hyperthyroidism and ophthalmopathy. Using RNA transcripts as the source, TCR beta CDR3 regions were amplified. In the first-round RT-PCR of the TCR CDR3, the HTBI primer set was used. One entry per CDR3 protein, called by TCRdb with MiXCR from the multiplex PCR reads. Found here are fewer than 350,000 distinct CDR3 sequences, roughly 13% of them singletons; the top ten hold 7.9%. Sequencing input: blood. These TCRs come from a woman between 35 and 50 years old with Graves' hyperthyroidism.

This clonotype has a count of ten or more. J is TRBJ1-2 and V is TRBV2; TRBD1 might be the D (6 bases). Germline assignment: CDR1 SNHLY and CDR2 FYNNEI. This CDR3 is 14 amino acids long. V lost 7 bases to trimming and J lost 2 bases, with 14 bases between them. CDR3 residues: CASTLGGANYGYTF. CDR3 DNA: TGTGCCAGCACCTTAGGGGGGGCAAACTATGGCTACACCTTC.

This clonotype showed up many times. The J gene is TRBJ1-1, the V gene TRBV30; D may be TRBD1 (6 bases). Germline V CDR1 and CDR2: GTSNPN, SVGIG (reference sequence). Trimming took off 6 bases at V and 6 bases at J, with 17 bases between the two ends. CDR3 length: 13 amino acids. CDR3 loop: CACSTGGFSEAFF. For the CDR3, the DNA is TGTGCCTGTTCCACGGGGGGCTTCTCTGAAGCTTTCTTT.

This clonotype was detected many times. The chain couples TRBV7-9 to TRBJ2-3; TRBD2 matches at 7 bases. The V gene's germline CDR1 is SEHNR and CDR2 FQNEAQ (reference sequence). Trimming at V came to 4 bases and at J to 2 bases, leaving 12 bases not matched to a gene. The CDR3 consists of 17 residues. CDR3 in amino acids: CASSSHVGRENTDTQYF. CDR3 sequence (DNA): TGTGCCAGCAGCTCACACGTAGGGCGGGAGAACACAGATACGCAGTATTTT.

At least ten counts were recorded for this clonotype. V gene TRBV29-1 combines with J gene TRBJ1-2, with D uncertain. Trimming stripped 4 bases from V and 3 bases from J, with 12 bases between. The CDR3 extends over 13 amino acids. Germline loops: CDR1 SQVTM, CDR2 ANQGSEA. The CDR3 nucleotides are TGCAGCGTTGGGACTCTCCCCCACTATGGCTACACCTTC. Translation: CSVGTLPHYGYTF.

The V gene is TRBV27, the J gene TRBJ2-1; 11 bases fit TRBD2. Germline CDR1 reads MNHEY; CDR2 reads SMNVEV (reference sequence). The CDR3 length is 16 residues. V shed 8 bases, J shed 3 bases, and the junction held 9 bases outside the gene matches. As DNA, the CDR3 is TGTGCCAGCCGCTTAAAGACTAGCGGGATCTACAATGAGCAGTTCTTC. The encoded protein is CASRLKTSGIYNEQFF.

The chain is built from TRBV19 and TRBJ2-1; D not certain. CDR1 is LNHDA, CDR2 SQIVND, per germline (reference sequence). V was clipped by 6 bases and J by 4 bases, with 7 bases between them. The CDR3 is 12 amino acids. The CDR3 coding sequence is TGTGCCAGTAGATCGGGTTACAATGAGCAGTTCTTC. Translating it yields CASRSGYNEQFF.

The chain combines TRBV28 with TRBJ2-5; 9 bases align to TRBD1. CDR1 and CDR2 from the germline V gene are MDHEN and SYDVKM. CDR3 size: 17 residues. The V segment lost 1 base and the J segment 2 bases; nucleotides outside the gene matches: 8. CDR3 sequence: CASSLSMTGGIQETQYF. The DNA for the CDR3 is TGTGCCAGCAGTTTATCTATGACAGGGGGAATTCAAGAGACCCAGTACTTC.